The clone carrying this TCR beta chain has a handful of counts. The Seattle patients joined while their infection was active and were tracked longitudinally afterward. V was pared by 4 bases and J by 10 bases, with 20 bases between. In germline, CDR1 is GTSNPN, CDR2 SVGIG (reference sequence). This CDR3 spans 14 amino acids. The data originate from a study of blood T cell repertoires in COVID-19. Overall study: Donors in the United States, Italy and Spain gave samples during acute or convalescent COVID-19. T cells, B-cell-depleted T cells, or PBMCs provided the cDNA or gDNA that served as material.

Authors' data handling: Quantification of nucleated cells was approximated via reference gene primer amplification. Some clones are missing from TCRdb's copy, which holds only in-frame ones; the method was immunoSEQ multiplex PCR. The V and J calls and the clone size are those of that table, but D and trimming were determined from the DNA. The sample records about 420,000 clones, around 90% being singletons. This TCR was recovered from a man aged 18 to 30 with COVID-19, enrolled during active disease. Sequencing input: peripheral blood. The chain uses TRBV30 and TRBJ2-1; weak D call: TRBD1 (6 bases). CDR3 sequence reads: CAWNSGVGSMEQFF. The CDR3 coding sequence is TGTGCCTGGAATTCAGGGGTGGGGTCAATGGAGCAGTTCTTC.